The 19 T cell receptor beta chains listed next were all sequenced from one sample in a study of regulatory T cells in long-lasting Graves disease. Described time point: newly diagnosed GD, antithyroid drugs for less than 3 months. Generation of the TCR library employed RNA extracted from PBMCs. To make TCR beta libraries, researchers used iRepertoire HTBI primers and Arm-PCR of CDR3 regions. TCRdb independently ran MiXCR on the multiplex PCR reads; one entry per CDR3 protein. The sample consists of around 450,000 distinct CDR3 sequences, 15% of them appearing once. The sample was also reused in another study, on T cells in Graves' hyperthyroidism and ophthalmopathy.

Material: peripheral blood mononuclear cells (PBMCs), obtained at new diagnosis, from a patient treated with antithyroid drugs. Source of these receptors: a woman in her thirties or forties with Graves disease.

CDR3 nucleotides: TGTGCCAGCAGTGAAGATGGGACTAGCGGATCAGATACGCAGTATTTT. It translates to CASSEDGTSGSDTQYF. The chain carries TRBV6-1 and TRBJ2-3; 11 bases map to TRBD2. This CDR3 contains 16 residues. V lost 1 base to trimming and J lost 4 bases; unmatched junction nucleotides: 4. The V gene's germline CDR1 is MNHNS and CDR2 SASEGT.

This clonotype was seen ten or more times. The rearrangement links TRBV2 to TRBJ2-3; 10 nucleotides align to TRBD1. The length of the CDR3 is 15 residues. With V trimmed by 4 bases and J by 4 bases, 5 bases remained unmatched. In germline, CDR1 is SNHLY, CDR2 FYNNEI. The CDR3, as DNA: TGTGCCAGCAGTGCCTCGGGACAGGGGTCAGATACGCAGTATTTT. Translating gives CASSASGQGSDTQYF.

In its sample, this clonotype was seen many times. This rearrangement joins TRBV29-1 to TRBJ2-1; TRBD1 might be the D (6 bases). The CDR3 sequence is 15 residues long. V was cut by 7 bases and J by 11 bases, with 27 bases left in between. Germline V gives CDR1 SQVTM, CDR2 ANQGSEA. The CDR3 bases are TGCAGCGCCAATAGAGGCGGATCAAGCTGGGGGCAGCAGTTCTTC. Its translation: CSANRGGSSWGQQFF.

The CDR3 protein is CASTGGQVGGGGYEQYF. The DNA of the CDR3 is TGTGCCAGTACTGGCGGGCAGGTAGGCGGCGGGGGCTACGAGCAGTACTTC. The rearrangement uses TRBV19 and TRBJ2-7; the match to TRBD2 covers 7 bases. There are 17 residues in the CDR3. V shed 7 bases, J shed 3 bases, and the junction held 18 bases outside the gene matches. Per germline, CDR1 LNHDA and CDR2 SQIVND (reference sequence).

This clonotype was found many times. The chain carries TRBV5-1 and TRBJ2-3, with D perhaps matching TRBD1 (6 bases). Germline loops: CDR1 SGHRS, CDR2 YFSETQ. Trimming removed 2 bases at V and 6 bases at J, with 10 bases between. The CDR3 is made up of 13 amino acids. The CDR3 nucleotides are TGCGCCAGCAGCTTACAGGGTTTCGATACGCAGTATTTT. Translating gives CASSLQGFDTQYF.

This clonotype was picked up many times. For the CDR3, the DNA is TGTGCCAGCAGTTCGAATCCCGGGACCCTCGAGCAGTACTTC. Protein product: CASSSNPGTLEQYF. The chain has TRBV27 and TRBJ2-7, with D tentatively TRBD1 or TRBD2 (5 bases each). Trimming removed 4 bases from V and 6 bases from J, with 16 bases in between. The CDR3 covers 14 residues. Germline V gene lookup returns CDR1 MNHEY and CDR2 SMNVEV (reference sequence).

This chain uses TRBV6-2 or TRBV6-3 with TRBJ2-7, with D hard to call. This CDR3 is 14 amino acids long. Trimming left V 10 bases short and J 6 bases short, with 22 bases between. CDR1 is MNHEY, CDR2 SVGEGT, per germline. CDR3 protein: CAIRTAETLTEQYF. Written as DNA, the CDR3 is TGTGCCATCCGAACGGCCGAAACCCTAACCGAGCAGTACTTC.

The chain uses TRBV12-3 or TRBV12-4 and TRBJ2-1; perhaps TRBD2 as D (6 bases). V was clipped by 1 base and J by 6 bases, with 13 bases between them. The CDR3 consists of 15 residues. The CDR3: CASSLVGAGFNEQFF. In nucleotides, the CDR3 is TGTGCCAGCAGTTTAGTCGGCGCGGGGTTCAATGAGCAGTTCTTC.

CDR3 region: CASSLGGNNYGYTF. Written as DNA, the CDR3 is TGTGCCAGCAGCCTAGGGGGTAATAACTATGGCTACACCTTC. This chain joins TRBV5-5 and TRBJ1-2; maybe TRBD1 (6 bases). The length of the CDR3 is 14 residues. V was shortened by 4 bases and J by 1 base, with 11 bases between the two germline ends. Per germline, CDR1 SGHKS and CDR2 YYEKEE (reference sequence).

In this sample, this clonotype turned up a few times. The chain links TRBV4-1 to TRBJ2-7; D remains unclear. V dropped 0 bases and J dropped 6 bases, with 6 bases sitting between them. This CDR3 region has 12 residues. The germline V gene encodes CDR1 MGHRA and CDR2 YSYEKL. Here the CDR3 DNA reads TGCGCCAGCAGCCAAGATGTGGGCGAGCAGTACTTC. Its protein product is CASSQDVGEQYF.

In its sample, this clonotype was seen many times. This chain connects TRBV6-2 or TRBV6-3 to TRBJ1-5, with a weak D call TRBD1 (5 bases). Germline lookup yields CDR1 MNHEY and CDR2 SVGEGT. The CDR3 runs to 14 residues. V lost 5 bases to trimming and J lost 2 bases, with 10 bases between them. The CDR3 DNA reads TGTGCCAGCAGTAAGACAGTGGGCAATCAGCCCCAGCATTTT. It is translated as CASSKTVGNQPQHF.

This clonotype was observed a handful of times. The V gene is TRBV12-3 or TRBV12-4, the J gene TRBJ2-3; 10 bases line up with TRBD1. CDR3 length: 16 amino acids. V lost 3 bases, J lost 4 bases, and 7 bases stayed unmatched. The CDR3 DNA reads TGTGCCAGCAGTTTTGACAGGGGGCGCTTGGCAGATACGCAGTATTTT. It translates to CASSFDRGRLADTQYF.

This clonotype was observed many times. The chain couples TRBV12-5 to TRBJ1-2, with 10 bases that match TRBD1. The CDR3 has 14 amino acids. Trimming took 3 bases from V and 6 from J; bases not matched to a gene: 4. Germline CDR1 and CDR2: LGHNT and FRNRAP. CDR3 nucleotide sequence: TGTGCTAGTGGTTTAGGGACAGGGGTACATGGCTACACCTTC. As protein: CASGLGTGVHGYTF.

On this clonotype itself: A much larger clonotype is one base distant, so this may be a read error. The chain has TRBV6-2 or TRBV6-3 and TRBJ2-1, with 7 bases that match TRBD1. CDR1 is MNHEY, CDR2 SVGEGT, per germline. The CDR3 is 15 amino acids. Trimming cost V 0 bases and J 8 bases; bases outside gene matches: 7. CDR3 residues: CASSYSGQRYDEQFF. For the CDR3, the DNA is TGTGCCAGCAGTTACTCGGGACAGAGATACGATGAGCAGTTCTTC.

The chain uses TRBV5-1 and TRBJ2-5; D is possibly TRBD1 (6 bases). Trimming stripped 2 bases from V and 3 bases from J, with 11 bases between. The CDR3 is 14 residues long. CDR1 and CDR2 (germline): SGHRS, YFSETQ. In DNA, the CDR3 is TGCGCCAGCAGCTTATCCACAGGGAAAGAGACCCAGTACTTC. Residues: CASSLSTGKETQYF.

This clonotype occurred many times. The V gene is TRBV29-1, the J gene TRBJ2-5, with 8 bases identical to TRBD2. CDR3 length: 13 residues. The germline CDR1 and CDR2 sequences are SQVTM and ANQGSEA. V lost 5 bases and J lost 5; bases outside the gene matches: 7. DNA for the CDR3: TGCAGCGTTCTTACGGCTAGCGGGGAGACCCAGTACTTC. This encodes CSVLTASGETQYF.

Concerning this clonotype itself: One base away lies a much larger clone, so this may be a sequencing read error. CDR3: CACSPFTSGYYEQYF. DNA for the CDR3: TGTGCCTGCAGTCCTTTCACTAGCGGGTACTACGAGCAGTACTTC. This chain connects TRBV28 to TRBJ2-7; 9 bases are a match to TRBD2. This CDR3 region has 15 residues. Germline-derived CDR1 and CDR2 are MDHEN and SYDVKM.

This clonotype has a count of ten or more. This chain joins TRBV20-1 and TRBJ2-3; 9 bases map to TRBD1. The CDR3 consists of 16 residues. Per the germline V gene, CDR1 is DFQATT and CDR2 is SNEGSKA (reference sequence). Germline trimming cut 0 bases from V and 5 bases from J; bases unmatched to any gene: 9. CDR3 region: CSAREWGTGLGDTQYF. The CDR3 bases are TGCAGTGCTAGAGAGTGGGGGACAGGGCTGGGAGATACGCAGTATTTT.

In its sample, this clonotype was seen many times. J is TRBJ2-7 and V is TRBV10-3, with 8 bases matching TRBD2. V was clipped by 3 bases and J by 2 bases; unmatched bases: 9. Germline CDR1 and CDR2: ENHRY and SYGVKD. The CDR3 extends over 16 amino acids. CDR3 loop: CAISEAIAGYPYEQYF. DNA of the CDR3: TGTGCCATCAGTGAAGCGATAGCGGGATACCCCTACGAGCAGTACTTC.